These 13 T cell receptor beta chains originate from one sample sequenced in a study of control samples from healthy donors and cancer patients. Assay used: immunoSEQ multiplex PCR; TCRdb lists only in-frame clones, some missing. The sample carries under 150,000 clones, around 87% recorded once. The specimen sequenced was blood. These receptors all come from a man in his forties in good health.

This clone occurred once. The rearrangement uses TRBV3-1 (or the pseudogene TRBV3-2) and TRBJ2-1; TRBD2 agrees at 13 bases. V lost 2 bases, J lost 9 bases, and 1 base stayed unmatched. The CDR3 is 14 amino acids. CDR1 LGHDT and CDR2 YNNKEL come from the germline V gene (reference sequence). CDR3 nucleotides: TGTGCCAGCAGCCAAACTAGCGGGGGGGCTGAGCAGTTCTTC. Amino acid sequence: CASSQTSGGAEQFF.

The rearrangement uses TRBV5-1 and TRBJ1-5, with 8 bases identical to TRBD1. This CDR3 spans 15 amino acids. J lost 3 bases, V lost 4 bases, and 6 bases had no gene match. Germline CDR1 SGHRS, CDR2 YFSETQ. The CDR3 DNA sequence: TGCGCCAGCAGCCCTGGACAGGGAGTCAATCAGCCCCAGCATTTT. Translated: CASSPGQGVNQPQHF. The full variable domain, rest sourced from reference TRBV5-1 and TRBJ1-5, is KAGVTQTPRYLIKTRGQQVTLSCSPISGHRSVSWYQQTPGQGLQFLFEYFSETQRNKGNFPGRFSGRQFSNSRSEMNVSTLELGDSALYLCASSPGQGVNQPQHFGDGTRLSIL.

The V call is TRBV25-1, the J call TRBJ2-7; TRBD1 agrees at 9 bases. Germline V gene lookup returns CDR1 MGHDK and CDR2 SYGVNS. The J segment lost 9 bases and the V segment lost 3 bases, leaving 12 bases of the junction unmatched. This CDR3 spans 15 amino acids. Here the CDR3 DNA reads TGTGCCAGCAGTGATACTGGACAGGGGACAGAAGGGCAGTACTTC. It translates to CASSDTGQGTEGQYF.

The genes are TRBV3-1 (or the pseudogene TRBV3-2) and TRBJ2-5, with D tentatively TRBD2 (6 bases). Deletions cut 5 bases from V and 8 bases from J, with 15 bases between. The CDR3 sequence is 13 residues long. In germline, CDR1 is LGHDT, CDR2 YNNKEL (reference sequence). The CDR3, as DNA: TGTGCCAGCAGCAAGGGACTCCCAGACACCCAGTACTTC. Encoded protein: CASSKGLPDTQYF.

CDR3 sequence (DNA): TGCGCCAGCAGCGTCACTGTAGCCAAAAACATTCAGTACTTC. It is translated as CASSVTVAKNIQYF. The gene calls are TRBV4-3 and TRBJ2-4; D is unclear. V was clipped by 5 bases and J by 0 bases, with 8 bases between them. Germline CDR1 and CDR2: LGHNA and YSLEER. This CDR3 region has 14 residues.

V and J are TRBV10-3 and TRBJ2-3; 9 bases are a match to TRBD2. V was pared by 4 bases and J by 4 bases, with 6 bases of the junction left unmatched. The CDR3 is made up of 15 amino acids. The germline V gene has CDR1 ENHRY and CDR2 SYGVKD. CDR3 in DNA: TGTGCCATCAGTGGGGGACTAGCAGCACCAGATACGCAGTATTTT. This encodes CAISGGLAAPDTQYF.

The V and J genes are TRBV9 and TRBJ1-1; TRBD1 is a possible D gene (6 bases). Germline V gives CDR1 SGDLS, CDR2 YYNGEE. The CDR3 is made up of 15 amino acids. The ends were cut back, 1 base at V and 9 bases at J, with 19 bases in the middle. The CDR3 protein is CASSVTPDGQFKAFF. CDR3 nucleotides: TGTGCCAGCAGCGTAACCCCTGACGGACAGTTTAAAGCTTTCTTT. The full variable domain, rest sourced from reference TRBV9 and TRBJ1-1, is DSGVTQTPKHLITATGQRVTLRCSPRSGDLSVYWYQQSLDQGLQFLIQYYNGEERAKGNILERFSAQQFPDLHSELNLSSLELGDSALYFCASSVTPDGQFKAFFGQGTRLTVV.

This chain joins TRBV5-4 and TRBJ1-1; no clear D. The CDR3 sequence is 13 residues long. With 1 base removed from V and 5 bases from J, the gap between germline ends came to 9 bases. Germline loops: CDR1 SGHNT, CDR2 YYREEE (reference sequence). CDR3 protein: CASSLLGRTEAFF. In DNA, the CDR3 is TGTGCCAGCAGCTTGTTGGGAAGGACTGAAGCTTTCTTT.

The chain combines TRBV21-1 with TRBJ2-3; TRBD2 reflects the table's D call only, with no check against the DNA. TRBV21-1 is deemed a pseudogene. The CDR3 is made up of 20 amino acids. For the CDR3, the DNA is TGTGCCAGCAGCAAATGTCCTAGCGGGGACCAGCCCTTCAGCACAGATACGCAGTATTTT. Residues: CASSKCPSGDQPFSTDTQYF.

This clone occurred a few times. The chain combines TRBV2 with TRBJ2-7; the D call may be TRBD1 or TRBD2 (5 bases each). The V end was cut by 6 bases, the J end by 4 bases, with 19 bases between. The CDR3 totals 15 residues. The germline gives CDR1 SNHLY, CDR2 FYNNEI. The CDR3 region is CASRKGRDGLYEQYF. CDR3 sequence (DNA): TGTGCCAGCAGAAAAGGACGGGACGGGTTATACGAGCAGTACTTC.

The CDR3 spells CASSGGGLHETQYF. The CDR3 region has the DNA TGTGCCAGCAGCGGCGGGGGGCTCCATGAGACCCAGTACTTC. This rearrangement joins TRBV9 to TRBJ2-5; 8 nucleotides agree with TRBD2. The ends lost 3 bases at V and 5 bases at J; junction bases unmatched: 6. Germline CDR1 and CDR2: SGDLS and YYNGEE. The CDR3 runs 14 residues.

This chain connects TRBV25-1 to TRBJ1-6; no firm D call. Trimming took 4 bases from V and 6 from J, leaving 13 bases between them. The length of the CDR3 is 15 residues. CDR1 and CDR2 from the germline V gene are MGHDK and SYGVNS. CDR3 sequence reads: CASSGAPALNSPLHF. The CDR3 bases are TGTGCCAGCAGTGGGGCCCCAGCCCTTAATTCACCCCTCCACTTT.

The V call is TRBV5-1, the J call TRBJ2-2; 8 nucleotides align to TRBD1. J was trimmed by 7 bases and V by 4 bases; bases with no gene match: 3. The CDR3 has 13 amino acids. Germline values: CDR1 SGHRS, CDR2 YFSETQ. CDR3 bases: TGCGCCAGCAGCACAGGGGGTAACGGGGAGCTGTTTTTT. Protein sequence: CASSTGGNGELFF. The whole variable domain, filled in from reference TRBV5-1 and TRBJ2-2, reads KAGVTQTPRYLIKTRGQQVTLSCSPISGHRSVSWYQQTPGQGLQFLFEYFSETQRNKGNFPGRFSGRQFSNSRSEMNVSTLELGDSALYLCASSTGGNGELFFGEGSRLTVL.